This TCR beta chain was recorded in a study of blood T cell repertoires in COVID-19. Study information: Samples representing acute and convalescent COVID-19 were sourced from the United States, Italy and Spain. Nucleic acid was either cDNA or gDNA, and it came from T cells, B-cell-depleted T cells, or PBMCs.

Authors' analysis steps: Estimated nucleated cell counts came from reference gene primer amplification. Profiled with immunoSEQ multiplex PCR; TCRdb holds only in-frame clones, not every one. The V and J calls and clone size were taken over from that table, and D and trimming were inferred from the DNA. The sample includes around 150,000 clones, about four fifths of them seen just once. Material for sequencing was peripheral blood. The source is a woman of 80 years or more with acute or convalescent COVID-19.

The CDR3 reads CASSFGRDNEQYF. CDR3 DNA: TGTGCCAGCAGCTTCGGCAGGGACAACGAGCAGTACTTC. The chain has TRBV7-9 and TRBJ2-7, with D possibly matching TRBD1 (6 bases). Trimming took off 3 bases at V and 5 bases at J, with 11 bases between the two ends. CDR3 length: 13 residues. Germline CDR1 SEHNR, CDR2 FQNEAQ (reference sequence).